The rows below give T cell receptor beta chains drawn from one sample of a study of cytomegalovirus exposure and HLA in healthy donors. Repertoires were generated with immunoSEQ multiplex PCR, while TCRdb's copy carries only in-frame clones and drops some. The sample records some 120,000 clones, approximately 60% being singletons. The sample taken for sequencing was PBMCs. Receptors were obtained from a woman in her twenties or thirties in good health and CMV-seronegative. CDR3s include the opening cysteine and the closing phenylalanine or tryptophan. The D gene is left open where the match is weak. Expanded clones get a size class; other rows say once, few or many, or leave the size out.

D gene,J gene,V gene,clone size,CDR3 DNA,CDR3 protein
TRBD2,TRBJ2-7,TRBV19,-,TGTGCCAGTAGTACTATTTTAGCGGGAGACGGGGGGGAGACAAAGTACGAGCAGTACTTC,CASSTILAGDGGETKYEQYF
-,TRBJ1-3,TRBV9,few,TGTGCCAGCAGCCCGAGGGCGTCTGGAAACACCATATATTTT,CASSPRASGNTIYF
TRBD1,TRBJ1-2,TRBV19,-,TGTGCCAGTAGTCTCCGGGACAGGCGTGGCTACACCTTC,CASSLRDRRGYTF
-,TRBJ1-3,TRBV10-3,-,TGTGCCATCAGTGAAGCGGGGCTCTCTGGAAACACCATATATTTT,CAISEAGLSGNTIYF
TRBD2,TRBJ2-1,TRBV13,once,TGTGCCAGCAGCCCCTCGGAGCGGGAGGCGTCCTACAATGAGCAGTTCTTC,CASSPSEREASYNEQFF
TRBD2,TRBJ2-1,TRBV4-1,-,TGCGCCAGCAGTAATGGCGGGAGCTACAATGAGCAGTTCTTC,CASSNGGSYNEQFF
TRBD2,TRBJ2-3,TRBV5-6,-,TGTGCCAGCCAAACCGGGCTAGCGGGAGGGGGAGATACGCAGTATTTT,CASQTGLAGGGDTQYF
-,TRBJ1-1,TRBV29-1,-,TGCAGCGTTATGACTGCGAACACTGAAGCTTTCTTT,CSVMTANTEAFF
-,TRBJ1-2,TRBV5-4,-,TGTGCCAGCAGCTTGGGTGGGAGTTATGGCTACACCTTC,CASSLGGSYGYTF
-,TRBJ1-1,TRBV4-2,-,TGTGCCAGCAGCCAAGGCGTGGACACCGGTGGGACTGAAGCTTTCTTT,CASSQGVDTGGTEAFF
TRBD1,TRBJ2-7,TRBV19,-,TGTGCCAGTAGTTCCGCGCTCGGGACAGCTTCCTACGAGCAGTACTTC,CASSSALGTASYEQYF
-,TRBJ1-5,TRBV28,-,TGTGCCAGCAGTCCCCCCCCCGGATCTGAGGGACAGCCCCAGCATTTT,CASSPPPGSEGQPQHF
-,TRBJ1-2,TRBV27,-,TGTGCCAGCAGTTTACCCCAGGCCGGCGTCGGTGGCTACACCTTC,CASSLPQAGVGGYTF
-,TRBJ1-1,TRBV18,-,TGTGCCAGCTCACTGCGGCCGTCGGACACTGAAGCTTTCTTT,CASSLRPSDTEAFF
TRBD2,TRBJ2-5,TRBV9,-,TGTGCCAGCAGCGTAGCAGCGGGAGGTAGGGAGACCCAGTACTTC,CASSVAAGGRETQYF
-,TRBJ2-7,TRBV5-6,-,TGTGCCAGCAGCTTACCAGGAGGGCCTGGCGAGCAGTACTTC,CASSLPGGPGEQYF
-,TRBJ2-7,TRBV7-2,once,TGTGCCAGCAGCTTGGGGAGATTCTACGAGCAGTACTTC,CASSLGRFYEQYF
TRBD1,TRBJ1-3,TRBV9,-,TGTGCCAGCAGCGCTCAACAGGGGAGGGGAAACACCATATATTTT,CASSAQQGRGNTIYF
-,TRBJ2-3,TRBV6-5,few,TGTGCCAGCAGTTACGCCAGATTCACAGATACGCAGTATTTT,CASSYARFTDTQYF
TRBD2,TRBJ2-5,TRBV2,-,TGTGCCAGCAGTGGACTAGCGGGAGGTCCCGGGGAATCCCCAGAGACCCAGTACTTC,CASSGLAGGPGESPETQYF
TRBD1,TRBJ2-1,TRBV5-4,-,TGTGCCAGCAGCTTGGTTGAGGGACAGTACAATGAGCAGTTCTTC,CASSLVEGQYNEQFF
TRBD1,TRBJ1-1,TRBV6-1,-,TGTGCCGGCCGGACAGGCGGGGCGAACACTGAAGCTTTCTTT,CAGRTGGANTEAFF
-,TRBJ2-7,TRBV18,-,TGTGCCAGCTCACCACCCGCGATAAGAGGTGGCGAGCAGTACTTC,CASSPPAIRGGEQYF
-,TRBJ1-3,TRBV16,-,TGTGCCAGCAGCCAAGCCTCCGACAGGCACTCTGGAAACACCATATATTTT,CASSQASDRHSGNTIYF
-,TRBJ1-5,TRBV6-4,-,TGTGCCAGCAGTGAGGAGAGCAATCAGCCCCAGCATTTT,CASSEESNQPQHF